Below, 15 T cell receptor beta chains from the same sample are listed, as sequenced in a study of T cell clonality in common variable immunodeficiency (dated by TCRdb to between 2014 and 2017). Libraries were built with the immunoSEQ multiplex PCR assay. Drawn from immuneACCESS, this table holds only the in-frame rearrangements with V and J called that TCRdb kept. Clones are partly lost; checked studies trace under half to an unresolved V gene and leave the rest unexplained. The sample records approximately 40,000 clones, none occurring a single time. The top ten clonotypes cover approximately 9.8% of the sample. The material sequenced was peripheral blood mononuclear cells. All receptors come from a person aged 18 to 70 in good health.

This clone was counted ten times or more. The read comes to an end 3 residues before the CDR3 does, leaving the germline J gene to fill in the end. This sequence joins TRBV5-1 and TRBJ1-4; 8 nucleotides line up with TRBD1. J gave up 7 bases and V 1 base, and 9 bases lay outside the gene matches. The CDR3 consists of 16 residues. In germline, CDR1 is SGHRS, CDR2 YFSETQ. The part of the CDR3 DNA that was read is TGCGCCAGCAGCTTGAATTCCCAGGGGGCTGGTGAAAAA. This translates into CASSLNSQGAGEK. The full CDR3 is CASSLNSQGAGEKLFF.

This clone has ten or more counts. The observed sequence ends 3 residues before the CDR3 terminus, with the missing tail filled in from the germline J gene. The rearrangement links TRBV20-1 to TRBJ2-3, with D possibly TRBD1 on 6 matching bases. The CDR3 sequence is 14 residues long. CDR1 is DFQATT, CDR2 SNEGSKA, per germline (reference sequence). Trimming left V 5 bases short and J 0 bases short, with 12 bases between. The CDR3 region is CSAFRQVSTDTQYF. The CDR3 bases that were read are TGCAGTGCTTTCAGACAGGTTAGCACAGATACG.

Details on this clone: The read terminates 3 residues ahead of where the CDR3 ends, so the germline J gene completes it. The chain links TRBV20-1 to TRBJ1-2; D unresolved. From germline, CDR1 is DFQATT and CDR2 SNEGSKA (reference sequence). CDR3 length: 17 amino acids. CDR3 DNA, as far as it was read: TGCAGTGCCCAGACGGTAGCGGGGTTGAGCTCCTACAATGAC. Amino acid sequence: CSAQTVAGLSSYND. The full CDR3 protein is CSAQTVAGLSSYNDYTF.

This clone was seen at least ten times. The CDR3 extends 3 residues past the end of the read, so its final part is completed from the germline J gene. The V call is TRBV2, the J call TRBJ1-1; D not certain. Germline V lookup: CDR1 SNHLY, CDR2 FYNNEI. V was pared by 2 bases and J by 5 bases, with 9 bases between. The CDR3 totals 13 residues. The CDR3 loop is CASSERGLTEAFF. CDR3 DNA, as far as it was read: TGTGCCAGCAGTGAACGAGGGTTAACTGAA.

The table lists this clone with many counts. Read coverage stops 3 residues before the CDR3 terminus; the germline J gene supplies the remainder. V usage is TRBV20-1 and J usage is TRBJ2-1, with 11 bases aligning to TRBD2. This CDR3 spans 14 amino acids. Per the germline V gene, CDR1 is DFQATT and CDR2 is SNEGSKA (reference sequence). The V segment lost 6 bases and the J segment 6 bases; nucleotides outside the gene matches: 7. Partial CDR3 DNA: TGCAGTGCCCCTAGGGGGACTAGCGGCAATGAG. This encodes CSAPRGTSGNE. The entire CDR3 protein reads CSAPRGTSGNEQFF.

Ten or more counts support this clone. CDR3 sequence: CASSLHGRQGDGYTF. Incomplete CDR3 DNA: TGTGCCAGCAGCTTACACGGGAGGCAGGGAGATGGC. The chain is built from TRBV7-3 and TRBJ1-2; D is possibly TRBD1 (5 bases). The read halts 3 residues ahead of the CDR3 end, with the missing end drawn from the germline J gene. Per the germline V gene, CDR1 is SGHTA and CDR2 is FQGTGA. The V end lost 2 bases, the J end lost 6 bases, and 16 bases lay between the germline ends. The CDR3 is made up of 15 amino acids. The entire variable domain, with the rest obtained from reference TRBV7-3 and TRBJ1-2, is as follows: GAGVSQTPSNKVTEKGKYVELRCDPISGHTALYWYRQSLGQGPEFLIYFQGTGAADDSGLPNDRFFAVRPEGSVSTLKIQRTERGDSAVYLCASSLHGRQGDGYTFGSGTRLTVV.

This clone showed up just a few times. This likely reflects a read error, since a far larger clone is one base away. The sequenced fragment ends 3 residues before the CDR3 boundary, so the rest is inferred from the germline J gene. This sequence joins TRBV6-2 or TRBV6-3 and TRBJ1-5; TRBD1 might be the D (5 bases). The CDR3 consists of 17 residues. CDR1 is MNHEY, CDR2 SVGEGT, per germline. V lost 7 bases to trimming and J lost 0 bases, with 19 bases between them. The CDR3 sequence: CASTHTSREYSNQPQHF. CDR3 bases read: TGTGCCAGCACCCATACGTCCAGGGAATATAGCAATCAGCCC.

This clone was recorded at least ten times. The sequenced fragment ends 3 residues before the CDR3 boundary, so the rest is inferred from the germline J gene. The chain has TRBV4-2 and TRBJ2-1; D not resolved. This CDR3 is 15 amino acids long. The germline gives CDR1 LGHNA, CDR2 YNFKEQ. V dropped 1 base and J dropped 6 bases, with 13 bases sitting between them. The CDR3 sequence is CASSQGLNEFNEQFF. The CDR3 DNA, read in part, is TGTGCCAGCAGCCAAGGGCTCAACGAGTTCAATGAG.

The CDR3 DNA, read in part, is TGTGCCTGGAGTAGCGGGTACACAGATACC. Residues: CAWSSGYTDT. The whole CDR3 reads CAWSSGYTDTYTF. V gene TRBV30 combines with J gene TRBJ1-2; D is undetermined. The sequence runs out 3 residues before the end of the CDR3; the remainder is reconstructed from the germline J gene. The CDR3 extends over 13 amino acids. Germline V gene data show CDR1 as GTSNPN and CDR2 as SVGIG (reference sequence).

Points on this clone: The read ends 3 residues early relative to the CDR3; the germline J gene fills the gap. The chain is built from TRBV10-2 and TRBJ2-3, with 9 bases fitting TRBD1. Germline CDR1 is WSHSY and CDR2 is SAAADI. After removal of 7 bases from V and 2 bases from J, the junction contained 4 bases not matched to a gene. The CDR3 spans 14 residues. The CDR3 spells CASKDRGSTDTQYF. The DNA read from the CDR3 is TGCGCCAGCAAGGACAGGGGTTCCACAGATACG.

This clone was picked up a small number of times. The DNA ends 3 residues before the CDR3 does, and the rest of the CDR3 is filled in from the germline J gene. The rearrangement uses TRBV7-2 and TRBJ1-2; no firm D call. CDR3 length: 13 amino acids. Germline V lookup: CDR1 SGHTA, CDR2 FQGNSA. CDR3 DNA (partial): TGTGCCAGCAGCTTATCGAGCTCCTACGAC. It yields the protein CASSLSSSYD. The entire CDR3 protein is CASSLSSSYDYTF.

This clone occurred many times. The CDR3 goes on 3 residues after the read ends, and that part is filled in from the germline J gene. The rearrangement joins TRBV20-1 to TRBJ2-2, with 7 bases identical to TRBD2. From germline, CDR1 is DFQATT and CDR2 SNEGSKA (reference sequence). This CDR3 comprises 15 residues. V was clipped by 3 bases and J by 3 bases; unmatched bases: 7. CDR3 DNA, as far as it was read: TGCAGTGCTAGTAGCGCGGGAGCTGACACCGGGGAG. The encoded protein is CSASSAGADTGE. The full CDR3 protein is CSASSAGADTGELFF.

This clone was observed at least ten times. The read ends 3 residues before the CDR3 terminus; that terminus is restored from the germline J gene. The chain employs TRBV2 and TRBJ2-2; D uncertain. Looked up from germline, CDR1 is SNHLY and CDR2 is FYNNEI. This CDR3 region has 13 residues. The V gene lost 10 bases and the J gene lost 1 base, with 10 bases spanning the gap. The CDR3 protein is CAKAQRNTGELFF. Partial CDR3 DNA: TGTGCCAAGGCCCAGCGGAACACCGGGGAG.

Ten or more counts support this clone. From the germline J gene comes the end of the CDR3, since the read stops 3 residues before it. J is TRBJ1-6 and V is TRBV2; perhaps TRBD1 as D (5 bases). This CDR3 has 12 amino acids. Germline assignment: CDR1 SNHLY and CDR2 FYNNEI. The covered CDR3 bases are TGTGCCAGCAGGACCCCAGGAGGGGCC. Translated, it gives CASRTPGGA. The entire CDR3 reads CASRTPGGALHF.

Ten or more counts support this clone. CDR3 in amino acids: CASSSGQGYEKLFF. The sequenced part of the CDR3 DNA is TGCGCCAGCAGCTCCGGACAGGGGTATGAAAAA. The rearrangement joins TRBV5-1 to TRBJ1-4, with TRBD1 identical over 9 bases. The read terminates 3 residues ahead of where the CDR3 ends, so the germline J gene completes it. CDR3 length equals 14 residues. Germline-derived CDR1 and CDR2 are SGHRS and YFSETQ. V gave up 3 bases and J gave up 6 bases; unmatched junction bases: 3. The full variable domain, with the rest looked up from reference TRBV5-1 and TRBJ1-4, is KAGVTQTPRYLIKTRGQQVTLSCSPISGHRSVSWYQQTPGQGLQFLFEYFSETQRNKGNFPGRFSGRQFSNSRSEMNVSTLELGDSALYLCASSSGQGYEKLFFGSGTQLSVL.